These T cell receptor beta chains were read from a single sample in a study of blood T cell repertoires in COVID-19. The data were produced by immunoSEQ multiplex PCR, yet TCRdb's version contains in-frame clones alone and is incomplete. The table lists a few hundred thousand clones, around four fifths of them singletons. The material sequenced was peripheral blood. The receptors originated from a man in his forties or fifties with active or convalescent COVID-19. Each CDR3 is given with its conserved first and last residue. Fields, in order: V gene, J gene, clone size, CDR3 length, D gene, CDR3 protein, CDR3 DNA. A D gene is named only where the DNA matches it firmly. Clone size, where shown, is once, few, many, or a class for clones that have expanded.

V gene: TRBV6-5; J gene: TRBJ2-1; clone size: .; CDR3 length: 14; D gene: .; CDR3 protein: CASSYSGARNEQFF; CDR3 DNA: TGTGCCAGCAGTTACTCGGGGGCCAGGAATGAGCAGTTCTTC
V gene: TRBV5-4; J gene: TRBJ1-2; clone size: .; CDR3 length: 14; D gene: .; CDR3 protein: CASSLAVSRYGYTF; CDR3 DNA: TGTGCCAGCAGCTTGGCGGTTTCTCGCTATGGCTACACCTTC
V gene: TRBV28; J gene: TRBJ1-4; clone size: .; CDR3 length: 15; D gene: .; CDR3 protein: CASRRPDREWEKLFF; CDR3 DNA: TGTGCCAGCAGAAGGCCAGACCGGGAGTGGGAAAAACTGTTTTTT
V gene: TRBV7-8; J gene: TRBJ1-4; clone size: few; CDR3 length: 16; D gene: TRBD1; CDR3 protein: CASSLARSGGYEKLFF; CDR3 DNA: TGTGCCAGCAGCTTAGCGCGGTCAGGGGGGTATGAAAAACTGTTTTTT
V gene: TRBV7-8; J gene: TRBJ1-1; clone size: .; CDR3 length: 16; D gene: .; CDR3 protein: CASSSKYPGNKFEAFF; CDR3 DNA: TGTGCCAGCAGCTCTAAATACCCAGGGAACAAATTTGAAGCTTTCTTT
V gene: TRBV27; J gene: TRBJ1-2; clone size: .; CDR3 length: 17; D gene: .; CDR3 protein: CASSLSILLVPNYGYTF; CDR3 DNA: TGTGCCAGCAGTTTATCGATCTTACTTGTCCCTAACTATGGCTACACCTTC
V gene: TRBV5-1; J gene: TRBJ1-1; clone size: .; CDR3 length: 12; D gene: .; CDR3 protein: CASSLFGDEAFF; CDR3 DNA: TGCGCCAGCAGCTTGTTCGGGGATGAAGCTTTCTTT
V gene: TRBV7-2; J gene: TRBJ1-5; clone size: .; CDR3 length: 15; D gene: .; CDR3 protein: CASSLANQGRQPQHF; CDR3 DNA: TGTGCCAGCAGCTTAGCGAACCAGGGGAGACAGCCCCAGCATTTT
V gene: TRBV10-3; J gene: TRBJ2-7; clone size: .; CDR3 length: 15; D gene: .; CDR3 protein: CAISPGQISSYEQYF; CDR3 DNA: TGTGCCATCAGCCCCGGACAGATAAGCTCCTACGAGCAGTACTTC
V gene: TRBV27; J gene: TRBJ2-1; clone size: .; CDR3 length: 14; D gene: .; CDR3 protein: CASSSFSHHNEQFF; CDR3 DNA: TGTGCCAGCAGTTCATTCAGTCACCACAATGAGCAGTTCTTC
V gene: TRBV19; J gene: TRBJ2-5; clone size: .; CDR3 length: 13; D gene: TRBD1; CDR3 protein: CASSGTAQETQYF; CDR3 DNA: TGTGCCAGTAGTGGGACAGCTCAAGAGACCCAGTACTTC
V gene: TRBV7-8; J gene: TRBJ1-5; clone size: .; CDR3 length: 16; D gene: .; CDR3 protein: CASSLAGGWANQPQHF; CDR3 DNA: TGTGCCAGCAGCTTAGCGGGAGGGTGGGCCAATCAGCCCCAGCATTTT
V gene: TRBV5-8; J gene: TRBJ2-7; clone size: .; CDR3 length: 13; D gene: .; CDR3 protein: CASSGLVSYEQYF; CDR3 DNA: TGTGCCAGCTCGGGACTGGTCTCCTACGAGCAGTACTTC
V gene: TRBV6-5; J gene: TRBJ2-2; clone size: .; CDR3 length: 14; D gene: TRBD1; CDR3 protein: CASSDRGETGELFF; CDR3 DNA: TGTGCCAGTTCTGACAGGGGAGAAACCGGGGAGCTGTTTTTT
V gene: TRBV7-2; J gene: TRBJ1-2; clone size: .; CDR3 length: 16; D gene: TRBD1; CDR3 protein: CASSLMGQQGADSYTF; CDR3 DNA: TGTGCCAGCAGCTTAATGGGACAACAGGGGGCTGATAGCTACACCTTC
V gene: TRBV30; J gene: TRBJ2-3; clone size: .; CDR3 length: 11; D gene: .; CDR3 protein: CAWSATDTQYF; CDR3 DNA: TGTGCCTGGAGTGCTACAGATACGCAGTATTTT
V gene: TRBV9; J gene: TRBJ1-3; clone size: .; CDR3 length: 14; D gene: TRBD1; CDR3 protein: CASSAGDRANTIYF; CDR3 DNA: TGTGCCAGCAGCGCGGGGGACAGGGCGAACACCATATATTTT
V gene: TRBV5-1; J gene: TRBJ2-3; clone size: .; CDR3 length: 16; D gene: TRBD2; CDR3 protein: CASLGEAGGAEDTQYF; CDR3 DNA: TGCGCCAGCCTGGGGGAGGCGGGGGGGGCTGAAGATACGCAGTATTTT
V gene: TRBV12-3/TRBV12-4; J gene: TRBJ1-1; clone size: .; CDR3 length: 11; D gene: .; CDR3 protein: CASSPRTEAFF; CDR3 DNA: TGTGCCAGCAGTCCAAGAACAGAAGCTTTCTTT
V gene: TRBV6-5; J gene: TRBJ1-2; clone size: many; CDR3 length: 15; D gene: .; CDR3 protein: CASSPVWSANYGYTF; CDR3 DNA: TGTGCCAGCAGCCCGGTCTGGTCCGCTAACTATGGCTACACCTTC
V gene: TRBV4-1; J gene: TRBJ2-1; clone size: .; CDR3 length: 17; D gene: .; CDR3 protein: CASSHDPSGVAYNEQFF; CDR3 DNA: TGCGCCAGCAGCCATGACCCTTCGGGAGTCGCCTACAATGAGCAGTTCTTC
V gene: TRBV7-2; J gene: TRBJ1-5; clone size: few; CDR3 length: 14; D gene: .; CDR3 protein: CASSTVGGTQPQHF; CDR3 DNA: TGTGCCAGCAGTACCGTGGGGGGAACTCAGCCCCAGCATTTT
V gene: TRBV5-6; J gene: TRBJ1-5; clone size: .; CDR3 length: 15; D gene: .; CDR3 protein: CASSLADSRNQPQHF; CDR3 DNA: TGTGCCAGCAGCTTGGCCGACAGTCGGAATCAGCCCCAGCATTTT
V gene: TRBV7-8; J gene: TRBJ1-1; clone size: .; CDR3 length: 13; D gene: .; CDR3 protein: CASSGQLNTEAFF; CDR3 DNA: TGTGCCAGCAGCGGACAGTTGAACACTGAAGCTTTCTTT
V gene: TRBV5-6; J gene: TRBJ1-5; clone size: .; CDR3 length: 15; D gene: .; CDR3 protein: CASSLAGGSNQPQHF; CDR3 DNA: TGTGCCAGCAGCTTGGCGGGGGGCAGCAATCAGCCCCAGCATTTT
V gene: TRBV9; J gene: TRBJ1-3; clone size: .; CDR3 length: 17; D gene: .; CDR3 protein: CASSPRGTGNSGNTIYF; CDR3 DNA: TGTGCCAGCAGCCCCCGCGGCACAGGAAACTCTGGAAACACCATATATTTT
V gene: TRBV18; J gene: TRBJ1-1; clone size: .; CDR3 length: 16; D gene: TRBD1; CDR3 protein: CASSPEEGTVNTEAFF; CDR3 DNA: TGTGCCAGCTCACCAGAGGAAGGGACAGTGAACACTGAAGCTTTCTTT
V gene: TRBV4-1; J gene: TRBJ2-7; clone size: .; CDR3 length: 16; D gene: TRBD2; CDR3 protein: CASSQASGSSQYEQYF; CDR3 DNA: TGCGCCAGCAGCCAAGCTAGCGGGTCTAGCCAATACGAGCAGTACTTC
V gene: TRBV5-1; J gene: TRBJ1-6; clone size: .; CDR3 length: 15; D gene: TRBD1; CDR3 protein: CASSFDDRGPSPLHF; CDR3 DNA: TGCGCCAGCAGCTTCGACGACAGGGGGCCCTCACCCCTCCACTTT
V gene: TRBV7-2; J gene: TRBJ1-5; clone size: .; CDR3 length: 14; D gene: TRBD1; CDR3 protein: CASSFGTGNQPQHF; CDR3 DNA: TGTGCCAGCAGCTTCGGGACAGGCAATCAGCCCCAGCATTTT
V gene: TRBV7-2; J gene: TRBJ2-7; clone size: .; CDR3 length: 14; D gene: TRBD1; CDR3 protein: CASRVGQGNGEQYF; CDR3 DNA: TGTGCCAGCAGGGTGGGACAGGGAAACGGCGAGCAGTACTTC
V gene: TRBV11-2; J gene: TRBJ1-3; clone size: .; CDR3 length: 16; D gene: .; CDR3 protein: CASSSPGTGGRNTIYF; CDR3 DNA: TGTGCCAGCAGCTCCCCCGGGACGGGAGGGAGAAACACCATATATTTT
V gene: TRBV5-5; J gene: TRBJ1-4; clone size: .; CDR3 length: 14; D gene: TRBD1; CDR3 protein: CASSFDRVDEKLFF; CDR3 DNA: TGTGCCAGCAGCTTCGACAGGGTAGATGAAAAACTGTTTTTT
V gene: TRBV6-5; J gene: TRBJ2-1; clone size: .; CDR3 length: 13; D gene: .; CDR3 protein: CASSYSPDNEQFF; CDR3 DNA: TGTGCCAGCAGTTACAGCCCCGACAATGAGCAGTTCTTC
V gene: TRBV7-8; J gene: TRBJ2-1; clone size: .; CDR3 length: 14; D gene: .; CDR3 protein: CASSSRDMYNEQFF; CDR3 DNA: TGTGCCAGCAGCTCCCGGGACATGTACAATGAGCAGTTCTTC
V gene: TRBV4-3; J gene: TRBJ2-3; clone size: .; CDR3 length: 15; D gene: TRBD2; CDR3 protein: CASSQSGGPTDTQYF; CDR3 DNA: TGCGCCAGCAGCCAAAGCGGGGGGCCCACAGATACGCAGTATTTT
V gene: TRBV7-2; J gene: TRBJ1-3; clone size: .; CDR3 length: 15; D gene: .; CDR3 protein: CASSLNRAPGNTIYF; CDR3 DNA: TGTGCCAGCAGCTTAAACAGAGCTCCTGGAAACACCATATATTTT
V gene: TRBV5-4; J gene: TRBJ2-3; clone size: .; CDR3 length: 16; D gene: TRBD1; CDR3 protein: CASSFEETGPTDTQYF; CDR3 DNA: TGTGCCAGCAGCTTCGAGGAGACAGGGCCCACAGATACGCAGTATTTT
V gene: TRBV15; J gene: TRBJ1-5; clone size: .; CDR3 length: 14; D gene: TRBD1; CDR3 protein: CATRDQGGDQPQHF; CDR3 DNA: TGTGCCACCAGGGACCAGGGGGGCGATCAGCCCCAGCATTTT
V gene: TRBV13; J gene: TRBJ2-1; clone size: .; CDR3 length: 14; D gene: .; CDR3 protein: CASSPRRTYNEQFF; CDR3 DNA: TGTGCCAGCAGCCCTAGACGGACCTACAATGAGCAGTTCTTC
V gene: TRBV19; J gene: TRBJ1-5; clone size: .; CDR3 length: 13; D gene: .; CDR3 protein: CASSRSSNQPQHF; CDR3 DNA: TGTGCCAGTAGTCGGAGTAGCAATCAGCCCCAGCATTTT
V gene: TRBV25-1; J gene: TRBJ2-7; clone size: .; CDR3 length: 15; D gene: TRBD1; CDR3 protein: CASSAPGQGRPEQYF; CDR3 DNA: TGTGCCAGCAGTGCACCGGGACAGGGGCGTCCCGAGCAGTACTTC
V gene: TRBV7-8; J gene: TRBJ1-5; clone size: .; CDR3 length: 16; D gene: .; CDR3 protein: CASSLAGARSNQPQHF; CDR3 DNA: TGTGCCAGCAGCTTAGCAGGGGCGCGGAGCAATCAGCCCCAGCATTTT
V gene: TRBV2; J gene: TRBJ1-1; clone size: .; CDR3 length: 12; D gene: .; CDR3 protein: CASSEGGAEAFF; CDR3 DNA: TGTGCCAGCAGTGAAGGGGGCGCTGAAGCTTTCTTT
V gene: TRBV4-2; J gene: TRBJ1-2; clone size: .; CDR3 length: 14; D gene: TRBD1; CDR3 protein: CASSRDRVTRGYTF; CDR3 DNA: TGTGCCAGCAGCCGGGACAGGGTAACTAGGGGCTACACCTTC
V gene: TRBV28; J gene: TRBJ1-2; clone size: .; CDR3 length: 12; D gene: .; CDR3 protein: CASSWANYGYTF; CDR3 DNA: TGTGCCAGCAGTTGGGCGAACTATGGCTACACCTTC
V gene: TRBV29-1; J gene: TRBJ1-2; clone size: .; CDR3 length: 14; D gene: .; CDR3 protein: CSVDRLRGSGGYTF; CDR3 DNA: TGCAGCGTTGATCGCTTACGTGGATCGGGTGGCTACACCTTC
V gene: TRBV6-5; J gene: TRBJ1-1; clone size: .; CDR3 length: 12; D gene: .; CDR3 protein: CASSLRDTEAFF; CDR3 DNA: TGTGCCAGCAGCCTCAGGGACACTGAAGCTTTCTTT